The 10 T cell receptor beta chains presented below share a single source sample, sequenced in a study of T and B cells in COVID-19 patients. From blood, roughly 250-550 ng of genomic DNA served as TRB template. Multiplex PCR with BIOMED2 TRB-A/B primer pools amplified TRB rearrangements. In TCRdb, the multiplex PCR reads were re-called with MiXCR into one record per CDR3 protein. The table lists about 1,900 distinct CDR3 sequences, under 25% of them singletons. Material for sequencing was blood. The receptor set was obtained from a human donor with active COVID-19.

About this clonotype itself: This may come from a read error, since a much larger clone is one base off. This sequence joins TRBV6-5 and TRBJ2-5; no clear D gene. This CDR3 is built from 11 residues. The germline V gene has CDR1 MNHEY and CDR2 SVGAGI. V lost 4 bases, J lost 2 bases, and 2 bases lay in between. The CDR3 sequence is CASSFQETQYF. The CDR3 coding sequence is TGTGCCAGCAGTTTTCAAGAGACCCAGTACTTC.

The V and J genes are TRBV29-1 and TRBJ2-1, with 8 bases aligning to TRBD2. The germline CDR1 and CDR2 sequences are SQVTM and ANQGSEA. This CDR3 contains 14 residues. V shed 7 bases, J shed 7 bases, and the junction held 12 bases outside the gene matches. For the CDR3, the DNA is TGCAGCGGGGGGGGAGGGACTAGGGGGAATGAGCAGTTCTTC. Translating it yields CSGGGGTRGNEQFF.

The genes are TRBV29-1 and TRBJ2-2, with D possibly TRBD1 on 5 matching bases. V was trimmed by 4 bases and J by 1 base, leaving 7 bases between them. Germline lookup yields CDR1 SQVTM and CDR2 ANQGSEA. The CDR3 consists of 13 residues. CDR3 bases: TGCAGCGTTGGGCAGGGGAACACCGGGGAGCTGTTTTTT. It encodes CSVGQGNTGELFF.

The chain has TRBV7-9 and TRBJ1-1, with D tentatively TRBD1 (5 bases). V was clipped by 6 bases and J by 0 bases, with 11 bases between them. CDR1 is SEHNR and CDR2 is FQNEAQ in the germline V gene (reference sequence). This CDR3 is built from 14 residues. CDR3 region: CASSRMDMNTEAFF. In DNA, the CDR3 is TGTGCCAGCAGTCGCATGGACATGAACACTGAAGCTTTCTTT.

J is TRBJ2-7 and V is TRBV6-1; the match to TRBD1 covers 8 bases. V shed 8 bases, J shed 3 bases, and the junction held 9 bases outside the gene matches. The CDR3 consists of 14 residues. The germline gives CDR1 MNHNS, CDR2 SASEGT. CDR3: CASWEGTGRYEQYF. The DNA of the CDR3 is TGTGCCAGCTGGGAAGGGACAGGTCGCTACGAGCAGTACTTC.

This clonotype is medium-sized. The V call is TRBV12-3 or TRBV12-4, the J call TRBJ2-1; D tentatively reads TRBD1 or TRBD2 (5 bases each). Deletions cut 5 bases from V and 7 bases from J, with 15 bases between. The CDR3 has 14 amino acids. The CDR3 bases are TGTGCCAGCAGTGGCTGGGGGAGTGGTAATGAGCAGTTCTTC. Encoded protein: CASSGWGSGNEQFF.

This clonotype was seen only a few times. The chain employs TRBV5-1 and TRBJ2-1; 7 positions agree with TRBD2. The CDR3 loop spans 13 amino acids. After removal of 2 bases from V and 5 bases from J, the junction contained 1 base not matched to a gene. Germline CDR1 SGHRS, CDR2 YFSETQ. The CDR3 protein is CASSFLADNEQFF. CDR3 DNA sequence: TGCGCCAGCAGCTTCCTAGCGGACAATGAGCAGTTCTTC.

In its sample, this clonotype is medium-sized. V gene TRBV6-5 combines with J gene TRBJ2-2; 8 bases fit TRBD1. This CDR3 region has 14 residues. J gave up 8 bases and V 0 bases, and 2 bases lay outside the gene matches. Germline V CDR1 and CDR2: MNHEY, SVGAGI. CDR3 sequence (DNA): TGTGCCAGCAGTTACTCGACAGGGGTGGGGGAGCTGTTTTTT. Amino acids: CASSYSTGVGELFF.

The chain links TRBV20-1 to TRBJ2-2; D gene unclear. V was shortened by 3 bases and J by 4 bases, with 9 bases between the two germline ends. The germline CDR1 and CDR2 sequences are DFQATT and SNEGSKA (reference sequence). CDR3 length equals 13 residues. CDR3 region: CSARMGITGELFF. CDR3 bases: TGCAGTGCTAGGATGGGGATCACCGGGGAGCTGTTTTTT.

In its sample, this clonotype was seen a few times. The V call is TRBV10-2, the J call TRBJ2-7; D call uncertain. Germline V gene lookup returns CDR1 WSHSY and CDR2 SAAADI. The CDR3 totals 14 residues. The V end lost 6 bases, the J end lost 1 base, and 13 bases lay between the germline ends. The CDR3 region has the DNA TGCGCCAGCAGGGACCAGGCGCGTTCCTACGAGCAGTACTTC. Amino acids: CASRDQARSYEQYF.